The 32 T cell receptor beta chains below all came from one sample that was sequenced in a study of cytomegalovirus exposure and HLA in healthy donors. 13 Jbeta primers and 60 Vbeta primers were used for the PCR. Using immunoSEQ multiplex PCR, the repertoire was profiled, and TCRdb retains in-frame clones only, with some absent. The top ten clones hold around 9.9% of a sample with 80,000 to 100,000 clones, 75% to 85% of them seen once. Sequences were obtained from PBMCs. The receptors were gathered from a young man in good health and CMV-seropositive.

The chain recombines TRBV4-1 with TRBJ1-2, with TRBD1 identical over 7 bases. This CDR3 is 14 amino acids long. The germline CDR1 and CDR2 sequences are MGHRA and YSYEKL. Trimming took 3 bases from V and 4 from J; bases not matched to a gene: 5. The CDR3 nucleotides are TGCGCCAGCAGCCATGGGGACAGATCCTATGGCTACACCTTC. The encoded protein is CASSHGDRSYGYTF.

The chain couples TRBV13 to TRBJ2-1, with 7 bases aligning to TRBD1. The CDR3 consists of 18 residues. Germline loops: CDR1 PRHDT, CDR2 FYEKMQ (reference sequence). V lost 5 bases, J lost 0 bases, and 13 bases stayed unmatched. Here the CDR3 reads CASSRTGTEESSYNEQFF. In nucleotides, the CDR3 is TGTGCCAGCAGCCGGACCGGGACAGAAGAAAGCTCCTACAATGAGCAGTTCTTC. Full variable domain (remainder filled in from reference TRBV13 and TRBJ2-1): AAGVIQSPRHLIKEKRETATLKCYPIPRHDTVYWYQQGPGQDPQFLISFYEKMQSDKGSIPDRFSAQQFSDYHSELNMSSLELGDSALYFCASSRTGTEESSYNEQFFGPGTRLTVL.

V is TRBV9 and J is TRBJ2-1; 9 positions match TRBD2. This CDR3 is 13 amino acids long. CDR1 and CDR2 (germline): SGDLS, YYNGEE. With V trimmed by 3 bases and J by 6 bases, 1 base remained unmatched. The CDR3 nucleotides are TGTGCCAGCAGCGCTAGCGGGGCCAATGAGCAGTTCTTC. Amino acids: CASSASGANEQFF.

The rearrangement uses TRBV4-1 and TRBJ2-3, with 11 bases aligning to TRBD1. V dropped 3 bases and J dropped 3; count of bases not matched to a gene: 11. The germline gives CDR1 MGHRA, CDR2 YSYEKL. There are 18 residues in the CDR3. CDR3 nucleotide sequence: TGCGCCAGCAGCCACGCTCTTGGACAGGGGGCTTGGACAGATACGCAGTATTTT. Protein product: CASSHALGQGAWTDTQYF.

This clone has a handful of counts. V is TRBV28 and J is TRBJ1-6; D ambiguous. Germline CDR1 reads MDHEN; CDR2 reads SYDVKM. With 11 bases removed from V and 13 bases from J, the gap between germline ends came to 21 bases. This CDR3 is 13 amino acids long. The CDR3, as DNA: TGTGCCGGGAGTTCAGGAGCGGGTTTCCCCCTCCACTTT. Translating gives CAGSSGAGFPLHF.

This clone showed up just once. The V gene is TRBV2, the J gene TRBJ1-6; D possibly corresponds to TRBD1 (5 bases). The CDR3 consists of 13 residues. The germline gives CDR1 SNHLY, CDR2 FYNNEI. V lost 5 bases to trimming and J lost 10 bases, with 12 bases between them. In nucleotides, the CDR3 is TGTGCCAGCAGTCCCCAGGAGGGGTCACCCCTCCACTTT. Protein sequence: CASSPQEGSPLHF.

The chain employs TRBV5-1 and TRBJ2-3; 8 nucleotides line up with TRBD1. The CDR3 is 14 amino acids. Germline CDR1 and CDR2: SGHRS and YFSETQ. The trim removed 4 bases at V and 4 bases at J, leaving 5 bases unmatched. The CDR3 here is CASSPGGQADTQYF. CDR3 DNA: TGCGCCAGCAGCCCCGGGGGACAGGCAGATACGCAGTATTTT.

This clone was counted once. The V and J genes are TRBV7-9 and TRBJ2-7; 9 nucleotides match TRBD1. The germline gives CDR1 SEHNR, CDR2 FQNEAQ (reference sequence). This CDR3 comprises 17 residues. The trim removed 5 bases at V and 7 bases at J, leaving 18 bases unmatched. DNA of the CDR3: TGTGCCAGCAGCGTATCGGCGTGGGACAGGGTTTCGAATGAGCAGTACTTC. Its translation: CASSVSAWDRVSNEQYF.

This chain uses TRBV18 with TRBJ1-5, with D tentatively TRBD1 (5 bases). Germline V CDR1 and CDR2: KGHSH, LQKENI. The ends were cut back, 4 bases at V and 1 base at J, with 8 bases in the middle. This CDR3 has 14 residues. The DNA for the CDR3 is TGTGCCAGCTCACTAAGACAGAGCAATCAGCCCCAGCATTTT. It translates to CASSLRQSNQPQHF.

The chain has TRBV18 and TRBJ1-1; 7 bases are a match to TRBD1. V was pared by 3 bases and J by 8 bases, with 6 bases of the junction left unmatched. The CDR3 spans 13 residues. Germline CDR1 and CDR2: KGHSH and LQKENI. CDR3: CASSPGIQGEAFF. The CDR3 DNA reads TGTGCCAGCTCACCGGGGATACAGGGGGAAGCTTTCTTT.

The rearrangement uses TRBV6-1 and TRBJ1-4; 8 nucleotides match TRBD1. J lost 6 bases, V lost 8 bases, and 8 bases had no gene match. This CDR3 has 14 amino acids. Germline V gene sequence: CDR1 MNHNS, CDR2 SASEGT. CDR3 nucleotides: TGTGCCAGCGGGTTGACAGGGGTTGATGAAAAACTGTTTTTT. It specifies CASGLTGVDEKLFF.

This sequence joins TRBV6-1 and TRBJ2-2, with TRBD2 as a possible D gene (5 bases). The CDR3 is made up of 13 amino acids. The V and J ends lost 3 bases and 7 bases respectively, with 9 bases between them. Germline CDR1 reads MNHNS; CDR2 reads SASEGT. The CDR3 here is CASSDEGLGELFF. The CDR3 bases are TGTGCCAGCAGTGACGAGGGTCTCGGGGAGCTGTTTTTT.

The chain uses TRBV18 and TRBJ2-5, with 11 nucleotides matching TRBD2. With 8 bases clipped from V and 2 bases from J, the junction kept 7 bases outside the gene matches. Germline values: CDR1 KGHSH, CDR2 LQKENI. The CDR3 extends over 15 amino acids. CDR3 sequence reads: CASRPGLAVQETQYF. As DNA, the CDR3 is TGTGCCAGCCGTCCGGGACTAGCGGTTCAAGAGACCCAGTACTTC.

The chain employs TRBV30 and TRBJ1-3; D ambiguous. Trimming removed 7 bases from V and 6 bases from J, with 10 bases in between. Germline V gene lookup returns CDR1 GTSNPN and CDR2 SVGIG (reference sequence). This CDR3 spans 11 amino acids. CDR3 sequence reads: CASAKENTIYF. CDR3 nucleotides: TGTGCCTCAGCGAAGGAAAACACCATATATTTT.

The V call is TRBV6-4, the J call TRBJ2-1; 11 nucleotides align to TRBD2. Germline CDR1 is MRHNA and CDR2 is SNTAGT. With 4 bases clipped from V and 9 bases from J, the junction kept 8 bases outside the gene matches. This CDR3 region has 15 residues. CDR3 coding DNA: TGTGCCAGCAGTGGAATGGCTAGCGGGGGGAGTGAGCAGTTCTTC. It is translated as CASSGMASGGSEQFF.

J is TRBJ1-2 and V is TRBV28, with D perhaps matching TRBD1 (6 bases). This CDR3 is 14 amino acids long. Trimming pared 5 bases from V and 6 bases from J, leaving 16 bases between. Looked up from germline, CDR1 is MDHEN and CDR2 is SYDVKM. Here the CDR3 reads CASSPTDRPHGYTF. CDR3 in DNA: TGTGCCAGCAGTCCGACTGACAGGCCCCATGGCTACACCTTC.

The CDR3 nucleotides are TGCGCCAGCAGCCAAAGCGGGGGGGCCATAGAGACCCAGTACTTC. Its translation: CASSQSGGAIETQYF. This rearrangement joins TRBV4-1 to TRBJ2-5, with TRBD2 identical over 10 bases. Germline V CDR1 and CDR2: MGHRA, YSYEKL. V shed 2 bases, J shed 4 bases, and the junction held 4 bases outside the gene matches. This CDR3 is built from 15 residues.

This clone appeared a single time. This chain connects TRBV7-9 to TRBJ2-5; D uncertain. Germline CDR1 reads SEHNR; CDR2 reads FQNEAQ (reference sequence). V lost 3 bases, J lost 3 bases, and 11 bases lay in between. CDR3 size: 14 residues. The CDR3 sequence is CASSFALVEETQYF. The CDR3 bases are TGTGCCAGCAGCTTTGCACTGGTAGAAGAGACCCAGTACTTC.

The chain recombines TRBV5-1 with TRBJ2-1, with 7 positions matching TRBD2. CDR1 is SGHRS, CDR2 YFSETQ, per germline. Germline trimming cut 3 bases from V and 5 bases from J; bases unmatched to any gene: 8. The CDR3 has 15 residues. CDR3 in DNA: TGCGCCAGCAGCTGGGGGGGAGGAACGGACAATGAGCAGTTCTTC. The encoded protein is CASSWGGGTDNEQFF.

The chain couples TRBV7-9 to TRBJ2-4; 8 bases align to TRBD1. Per the germline V gene, CDR1 is SEHNR and CDR2 is FQNEAQ (reference sequence). V was pared by 5 bases and J by 7 bases, with 19 bases of the junction left unmatched. The CDR3 totals 18 residues. CDR3 bases: TGTGCCAGCAGCGGGGGACAGGCTAGAACTACTTTGAGGAACATTCAGTACTTC. This gives the protein CASSGGQARTTLRNIQYF.

The table lists this clone with a count of one. The V call is TRBV13, the J call TRBJ2-7; D is undetermined. Germline V gives CDR1 PRHDT, CDR2 FYEKMQ (reference sequence). Trimming stripped 1 base from V and 3 bases from J, with 10 bases between. The CDR3 is made up of 14 amino acids. The CDR3 region has the DNA TGTGCCAGCAGCTTAGCCCTTAGGAGCTACGAGCAGTACTTC. Translation gives CASSLALRSYEQYF.

The gene calls are TRBV27 and TRBJ1-4, with D perhaps matching TRBD1 (6 bases). Germline CDR1 MNHEY, CDR2 SMNVEV (reference sequence). CDR3 length: 13 residues. Trimming pared 4 bases from V and 16 bases from J, leaving 19 bases between. The CDR3 reads CASSSTNRAQRFF. For the CDR3, the DNA is TGTGCCAGCAGTTCAACGAACAGGGCTCAGAGGTTTTTT.

There are a few counts of this clone. The rearrangement uses TRBV21-1 and TRBJ1-4. TRBV21-1 is recorded as a pseudogene. CDR3 length equals 14 residues. The CDR3 is CASSMRDGDEKLFF. The DNA for the CDR3 is TGTGCCAGCAGCATGCGGGACGGAGACGAAAAACTGTTTTTT.

This chain's CDR3 is CASSEGTRDSNQPQHF. CDR3 sequence (DNA): TGTGCCAGCAGTGAAGGGACAAGAGATAGCAATCAGCCCCAGCATTTT. The J gene is TRBJ1-5, the V gene TRBV6-1, with D maybe TRBD1 (5 bases). Germline values: CDR1 MNHNS, CDR2 SASEGT. V lost 1 base and J 0 bases, leaving 10 bases between the germline ends. CDR3 length: 16 amino acids.

V usage is TRBV7-9 and J usage is TRBJ1-2; D gene unclear. The CDR3 covers 15 residues. CDR1 and CDR2 (germline): SEHNR, FQNEAQ (reference sequence). V lost 5 bases, J lost 8 bases, and 21 bases lay in between. The CDR3 protein is CASSRTGPNIKGYTF. The CDR3 coding sequence is TGTGCCAGCAGCCGCACGGGTCCTAATATTAAGGGCTACACCTTC. Full variable domain (remainder filled in from reference TRBV7-9 and TRBJ1-2): DTGVSQNPRHKITKRGQNVTFRCDPISEHNRLYWYRQTLGQGPEFLTYFQNEAQLEKSRLLSDRFSAERPKGSFSTLEIQRTEQGDSAMYLCASSRTGPNIKGYTFGSGTRLTVV.

The chain recombines TRBV28 with TRBJ2-7; TRBD1 is a possible D gene (5 bases). Trimming removed 2 bases from V and 3 bases from J, with 17 bases in between. The CDR3 is 16 amino acids. The germline gives CDR1 MDHEN, CDR2 SYDVKM. The CDR3 spells CASSLLSTDPFYEQYF. CDR3 DNA: TGTGCCAGCAGTTTACTTTCGACAGACCCTTTCTACGAGCAGTACTTC.

V gene TRBV4-1 combines with J gene TRBJ1-6; perhaps TRBD1 as D (6 bases). This CDR3 region has 14 residues. Per the germline V gene, CDR1 is MGHRA and CDR2 is YSYEKL. V lost 1 base to trimming and J lost 6 bases, with 7 bases between them. The CDR3 bases are TGCGCCAGCAGCCAAGGCAGGGGTAATTCACCCCTCCACTTT. Protein sequence: CASSQGRGNSPLHF.

The chain is built from TRBV11-2 and TRBJ2-7, with a possible D match to TRBD1 (5 bases). Trimming pared 1 base from V and 2 bases from J, leaving 12 bases between. The CDR3 extends over 15 amino acids. Germline values: CDR1 SGHAT, CDR2 FQNNGV. The CDR3 sequence: CASSLVVGQTYEQYF. DNA of the CDR3: TGTGCCAGCAGCTTAGTGGTGGGGCAGACCTACGAGCAGTACTTC.

The genes are TRBV7-6 and TRBJ1-3; D unresolved. V was clipped by 1 base and J by 2 bases, with 12 bases between them. The CDR3 consists of 16 residues. Germline assignment: CDR1 SGHVS and CDR2 FNYEAQ. The CDR3 nucleotides are TGTGCCAGCAGCTTAGGGACGGGAACTGCTGGAAACACCATATATTTT. Translating gives CASSLGTGTAGNTIYF.

The count of this clone is one. The chain recombines TRBV27 with TRBJ1-1; 8 bases map to TRBD1. CDR3 size: 13 residues. Per germline, CDR1 MNHEY and CDR2 SMNVEV (reference sequence). V trimming: 5 bases; J trimming: 6 bases; junction bases outside the gene matches: 5. CDR3 DNA sequence: TGTGCCAGCAGTCCTGACAGGGGCTCTGAAGCTTTCTTT. Translation gives CASSPDRGSEAFF.

This chain links TRBV5-1 with TRBJ2-3, with D perhaps TRBD1 (5 bases). Between the trimmed V and J ends, which lost 2 bases and 4 bases, there was a span of 14 bases. Germline V CDR1 and CDR2: SGHRS, YFSETQ. CDR3 length equals 15 residues. The CDR3 DNA reads as TGCGCCAGCAGCTTCAAGGGGTCTTCGTCAGATACGCAGTATTTT. Residues: CASSFKGSSSDTQYF.

With regard to this clone: Mismatch with germline at one junction end may stem from a read error. CDR3 amino acids: CAIGDSNTEAFF. The DNA for the CDR3 is TGTGCCATCGGTGACTCCAACACTGAAGCTTTCTTT. The V call is TRBV10-3, the J call TRBJ1-1; no reliable D call. Germline CDR1 is ENHRY and CDR2 is SYGVKD. The length of the CDR3 is 12 residues.